This TCR beta chain was found in a study of T cells in Graves' hyperthyroidism and ophthalmopathy. This clonotype was counted ten times or more. This CDR3 comprises 16 residues. Trimming took 3 bases from V and 2 from J, leaving 17 bases between them. Per the germline V gene, CDR1 is MDHEN and CDR2 is SYDVKM. Fresh peripheral blood, 10 ml, was the source of the PBMCs. Researchers took RNA transcripts and amplified the TCR beta CDR3 regions from them. During a first-round RT-PCR of the TCR CDR3, the HTBI primer set was used. TCRdb reprocessed the multiplex PCR reads with MiXCR, giving one entry per CDR3 protein. The data hold around 56,000 distinct CDR3 sequences, with about 49% observed a single time.

This chain joins TRBV28 and TRBJ2-7, with D tentatively TRBD1 (6 bases). Sequencing input: blood. This TCR was sampled from a woman aged 25 to 45 with Graves' ophthalmopathy. The CDR3 nucleotides are TGTGCCAGCAGTTTTCAGCTCACCAGGGGAACCTACGAGCAGTACTTC. Translating gives CASSFQLTRGTYEQYF.